These 18 T cell receptor beta chains share one sample of origin, sequenced in a study of graft-versus-host responses after intestinal transplantation. No antigen has been assigned to these receptors. Profiled with immunoSEQ multiplex PCR; TCRdb holds only in-frame clones, not every one. The sample shows approximately 93,000 clones, 92% of them seen only once. The sequencing used unstimulated CD8+ T cells sorted from spleen or lymph node cells, collected before transplant. Receptor source: a human donor who was the organ donor for an intestinal transplant.

The chain employs TRBV5-8 and TRBJ2-5, with 13 bases lining up with TRBD2. This CDR3 contains 19 residues. Germline V lookup: CDR1 SGHTS, CDR2 YDEGEE. The trim removed 0 bases at V and 4 bases at J, leaving 12 bases unmatched. CDR3 nucleotides: TGTGCCAGCAGCTTGGCTCTGGGACTAGCGGGGTTGTTTCGAGAGACCCAGTACTTC. Translated: CASSLALGLAGLFRETQYF.

The V and J genes are TRBV4-1 and TRBJ2-1, with D unresolved. Trimming stripped 0 bases from V and 13 bases from J, with 10 bases between. The germline V gene has CDR1 MGHRA and CDR2 YSYEKL. The CDR3 runs 12 residues. CDR3 bases: TGCGCCAGCAGCCAAGATCGGCGCGGCCAGTTCTTC. The encoded protein is CASSQDRRGQFF.

The chain combines TRBV4-1 with TRBJ1-2; D ambiguous. Germline assignment: CDR1 MGHRA and CDR2 YSYEKL. The ends were cut back, 7 bases at V and 5 bases at J, with 20 bases in the middle. CDR3 length: 15 amino acids. The CDR3 reads CASTYEEQTKYGYTF. DNA for the CDR3: TGCGCCAGCACCTACGAAGAACAGACCAAGTATGGCTACACCTTC.

The chain combines TRBV29-1 with TRBJ2-7; TRBD1 might be the D (5 bases). The CDR3 length is 10 residues. Looked up from germline, CDR1 is SQVTM and CDR2 is ANQGSEA. V was shortened by 6 bases and J by 7 bases, with 10 bases between the two germline ends. CDR3 DNA sequence: TGCAGCGTCACAGGTCGAGAGCAGTACTTC. Translated: CSVTGREQYF.

The chain combines TRBV11-2 with TRBJ2-7, with TRBD2 matching over 10 bases. CDR3 length: 15 amino acids. With 1 base clipped from V and 3 bases from J, the junction kept 3 bases outside the gene matches. CDR1 and CDR2 from the germline V gene are SGHAT and FQNNGV. The chain's CDR3 is CASSLAPSGGYEQYF. CDR3 DNA: TGTGCCAGCAGCTTAGCGCCTAGCGGGGGCTACGAGCAGTACTTC.

This chain uses TRBV9 with TRBJ2-3; a weak D match, TRBD2 (6 bases). The V end was cut by 3 bases, the J end by 2 bases, with 16 bases between. The V gene's germline CDR1 is SGDLS and CDR2 YYNGEE. This CDR3 spans 16 amino acids. The CDR3 region is CASSGGVLALTDTQYF. CDR3 nucleotides: TGTGCCAGCAGCGGGGGGGTACTAGCTCTCACAGATACGCAGTATTTT.

The gene calls are TRBV29-1 and TRBJ1-2, with D possibly TRBD1 on 6 matching bases. The CDR3 is made up of 13 amino acids. CDR1 SQVTM and CDR2 ANQGSEA come from the germline V gene. V was shortened by 7 bases and J by 1 base, with 13 bases between the two germline ends. CDR3 nucleotides: TGCAGCGCTGGACAGAGGAGTAACTATGGCTACACCTTC. This sequence encodes CSAGQRSNYGYTF. The variable domain in full, with the rest retrieved from reference TRBV29-1 and TRBJ1-2, is SAVISQKPSRDICQRGTSLTIQCQVDSQVTMMFWYRQQPGQSLTLIATANQGSEATYESGFVIDKFPISRPNLTFSTLTVSNMSPEDSSIYLCSAGQRSNYGYTFGSGTRLTVV.

This clone has a single count. The CDR3 sequence is CASSHKLAGLNTGELFF. The DNA for the CDR3 is TGCGCCAGCAGCCATAAACTAGCGGGCCTCAACACCGGGGAGCTGTTTTTT. The chain uses TRBV4-1 and TRBJ2-2; 9 bases are a match to TRBD2. Per germline, CDR1 MGHRA and CDR2 YSYEKL. The CDR3 is 17 amino acids. V lost 3 bases to trimming and J lost 2 bases; unmatched junction nucleotides: 7.

This rearrangement joins TRBV19 to TRBJ1-1, with D possibly matching TRBD1 (5 bases). Trimming left V 3 bases short and J 3 bases short, with 8 bases between. Germline assignment: CDR1 LNHDA and CDR2 SQIVND (reference sequence). This CDR3 spans 13 amino acids. CDR3 nucleotides: TGTGCCAGTAGTATCCAGGGATACACTGAAGCTTTCTTT. Translating it yields CASSIQGYTEAFF.

J is TRBJ2-3 and V is TRBV5-6; possible D gene TRBD1, 6 bases. The CDR3 spans 15 residues. Germline CDR1 reads SGHDT; CDR2 reads YYEEEE. V was clipped by 4 bases and J by 0 bases, with 12 bases between them. CDR3 in amino acids: CASSPGTPSTDTQYF. As DNA, the CDR3 is TGTGCCAGCAGCCCCGGGACACCTAGCACAGATACGCAGTATTTT.

The rearrangement uses TRBV2 and TRBJ1-5; D is unclear. Germline V gives CDR1 SNHLY, CDR2 FYNNEI. Between the trimmed V and J ends, which lost 7 bases and 8 bases, there was a span of 12 bases. This CDR3 has 12 residues. CDR3 bases: TGTGCCAGCACCTGGGGAGGAGAGCCCCAGCATTTT. Translating gives CASTWGGEPQHF. The full variable domain, in which reference TRBV2 and TRBJ1-5 provide the parts outside the CDR3, is EPEVTQTPSHQVTQMGQEVILRCVPISNHLYFYWYRQILGQKVEFLVSFYNNEISEKSEIFDDQFSVERPDGSNFTLKIRSTKLEDSAMYFCASTWGGEPQHFGDGTRLSIL.

As regards this clone: An end of the junction does not agree with germline; a read error may underlie this. The chain combines TRBV10-1 with TRBJ2-7, with TRBD2 matching 9 bases. Germline-derived CDR1 and CDR2 are WNHNN and SYGVQD (reference sequence). The CDR3 runs 15 residues. This CDR3 reads CASSEVWGGGREQNF. The CDR3 DNA sequence: TGCGCCAGCAGTGAGGTCTGGGGTGGCGGGAGGGAACAGAACTTC.

The chain employs TRBV14 and TRBJ1-2; 8 nucleotides match TRBD1. From germline, CDR1 is SGHDN and CDR2 FVKESK. The CDR3 covers 18 residues. J lost 3 bases, V lost 0 bases, and 12 bases had no gene match. The CDR3, as DNA: TGTGCCAGCAGCCAAGATCTTGGCGACAGGGGATCCTACTATGGCTACACCTTC. It translates to CASSQDLGDRGSYYGYTF.

The chain joins TRBV6-1 to TRBJ2-7; no clear D. The V end was cut by 3 bases, the J end by 1 base, with 7 bases between. Germline CDR1 MNHNS, CDR2 SASEGT. The CDR3 length is 13 residues. DNA for the CDR3: TGTGCCAGCAGTGATCGAGGATCCTACGAGCAGTACTTC. This sequence encodes CASSDRGSYEQYF.

The chain links TRBV28 to TRBJ1-5; 7 nucleotides line up with TRBD1. Trimming at V came to 1 base and at J to 7 bases, leaving 13 bases not matched to a gene. The CDR3 extends over 17 amino acids. Germline loops: CDR1 MDHEN, CDR2 SYDVKM. CDR3 protein: CASSLLMAIGGQQPQHF. The CDR3 bases are TGTGCCAGCAGTTTATTGATGGCTATAGGGGGCCAACAGCCCCAGCATTTT.

V is TRBV27 and J is TRBJ2-7; D is perhaps TRBD1 (5 bases). The CDR3 loop spans 15 amino acids. CDR1 and CDR2 from the germline V gene are MNHEY and SMNVEV (reference sequence). Between the trimmed V and J ends, which lost 3 bases and 2 bases, there was a span of 14 bases. The CDR3, as DNA: TGTGCCAGCAGTTTCTTAAGGGGTCAACCCTACGAGCAGTACTTC. Its translation: CASSFLRGQPYEQYF.

The CDR3 DNA reads as TGTGCCTGGAGGAGAGCGGGGGAGCAGTTCTTC. This gives the protein CAWRRAGEQFF. The chain carries TRBV30 and TRBJ2-1, with TRBD2 identical over 7 bases. The V and J ends lost 3 bases and 10 bases, in that order; junction bases with no gene match: 3. CDR1 is GTSNPN and CDR2 is SVGIG in the germline V gene (reference sequence). There are 11 residues in the CDR3.

This chain links TRBV5-1 with TRBJ2-6; 11 bases fit TRBD1. The CDR3 covers 20 residues. The germline V gene has CDR1 SGHRS and CDR2 YFSETQ. After removal of 1 base from V and 0 bases from J, the junction contained 9 bases not matched to a gene. The CDR3 spells CASSLSFWGQGDSGANVLTF. The DNA for the CDR3 is TGCGCCAGCAGCTTGAGCTTCTGGGGACAGGGGGACTCTGGGGCCAACGTCCTGACTTTC.